This T cell receptor (beta chain) is drawn from a study of CD8 T cells in Susac syndrome. The multiple sclerosis control group was made up of treatment-naive patients with stable or active relapsing-remitting disease. RNA in amounts of roughly 0.5 to 1 ug was reverse transcribed with random hexamers. TCRdb itself ran the immunoSEQ multiplex PCR reads through MiXCR, one entry per CDR3 protein. In the table there are 350,000 to 550,000 distinct CDR3 sequences, approximately 85% of which are singletons. The germline gives CDR1 SGHDN, CDR2 FVKESK. The V end lost 11 bases, the J end lost 3 bases, and 14 bases lay between the germline ends. This CDR3 has 12 amino acids.

The TCR comes from a human donor with multiple sclerosis. The sample comprised CD8+ T cells from PBMCs. V is TRBV14 and J is TRBJ2-7; TRBD2 is a possible D gene (5 bases). CDR3 loop: CASGLGIYEQYF. The DNA for the CDR3 is TGTGCCTCCGGACTCGGAATCTACGAGCAGTACTTC.